These 18 T cell receptor beta chains came from one sample sequenced in a study of post-analysis software for immune sequencing data. Presence of unique molecular identifiers characterized the TCR beta cDNA libraries. MiXCR, applied by TCRdb to the PCR reads, yields one record per CDR3 protein. The sample lists 150,000 to 200,000 distinct CDR3 sequences, roughly 30% occurring once. Study conclusions and caveats: There were about 5 TRBV segments more frequent in patients than controls, and TRBV5-6, TRBV5-1 and TRBV20-1 were among them.

These TCRs' antigens remain unknown. Material for sequencing was blood. The source is a girl aged 5 to 17 with multiple sclerosis.

This clonotype was seen many times. The rearrangement uses TRBV12-3 or TRBV12-4 and TRBJ2-4, with 10 bases aligning to TRBD2. This CDR3 spans 16 amino acids. V lost 5 bases, J lost 3 bases, and 7 bases stayed unmatched. The DNA for the CDR3 is TGTGCCAGCAGTCCCCCCGGACTAGCGGACAAAAACATTCAGTACTTC. Translating gives CASSPPGLADKNIQYF.

Details on this clonotype: A much larger clone differs by one base, so this may be a read error. The rearrangement joins TRBV7-2 to TRBJ2-1, with a weak D call TRBD2 (5 bases). This CDR3 is built from 16 residues. Germline loops: CDR1 SGHTA, CDR2 FQGNSA. The CDR3 spells CASSLGSSSTYNGQFF. DNA for the CDR3: TGTGCCAGCAGCTTAGGGTCTAGCTCCACCTACAATGGGCAGTTCTTC.

The chain couples TRBV11-3 to TRBJ1-1; D is possibly TRBD1 (5 bases). Per germline, CDR1 SGHNT and CDR2 YENEEA. V shed 2 bases and J shed 5 bases, with 9 bases lying between them. The CDR3 runs 13 residues. The CDR3 sequence: CASSLYGGTEAFF. The CDR3, as DNA: TGTGCCAGCAGCTTATACGGGGGAACTGAAGCTTTCTTT.

The chain links TRBV28 to TRBJ1-6; no reliable D call. Germline V gene data show CDR1 as MDHEN and CDR2 as SYDVKM. Trimming pared 6 bases from V and 8 bases from J, leaving 8 bases between. This CDR3 has 12 residues. CDR3 sequence (DNA): TGTGCCAGCAGCCTCGGTTATTCACCCCTCCACTTT. Translated: CASSLGYSPLHF.

Points on this clonotype: Since a much larger clone is just one base distant, this may be a read error. The chain combines TRBV4-1 with TRBJ1-2; 8 nucleotides match TRBD1. The V gene end was trimmed by 9 bases and the J gene end by 6 bases; junction bases not matched to a gene: 9. The V gene's germline CDR1 is MGHRA and CDR2 YSYEKL. The CDR3 sequence is 13 residues long. The CDR3 sequence: CASSSGQDDGYTF. The DNA for the CDR3 is TGCGCCAGTAGTTCGGGACAGGATGATGGCTACACCTTC.

This clonotype was counted a few times. V is TRBV12-3 or TRBV12-4 and J is TRBJ2-5, with D perhaps being TRBD1 or TRBD2 (5 bases each). Trimming stripped 6 bases from V and 4 bases from J, with 18 bases between. This CDR3 contains 15 residues. The CDR3 sequence: CASSDRDLEGETQYF. As DNA, the CDR3 is TGTGCCAGCAGCGACCGGGACCTAGAAGGAGAGACCCAGTACTTC.

This clonotype was seen repeatedly, ten times or more. The chain employs TRBV10-3 and TRBJ2-1; TRBD2 matches at 11 bases. The ends lost 6 bases at V and 0 bases at J; junction bases unmatched: 16. Germline assignment: CDR1 ENHRY and CDR2 SYGVKD. This CDR3 has 20 amino acids. As DNA, the CDR3 is TGTGCCATCAGCCCGAAGAGGTTGCTAGCGGGGGGTCTCTCCTACAATGAGCAGTTCTTC. Protein product: CAISPKRLLAGGLSYNEQFF.

This clonotype was found a few times. The genes are TRBV28 and TRBJ2-7; 7 positions agree with TRBD2. The CDR3 is 15 amino acids. The germline V gene encodes CDR1 MDHEN and CDR2 SYDVKM. V gave up 2 bases and J gave up 0 bases; unmatched junction bases: 4. CDR3 residues: CASSLSGNPSYEQYF. CDR3 DNA: TGTGCCAGCAGTTTAAGCGGGAATCCCTCCTACGAGCAGTACTTC.

Comment on this clonotype: Just one base apart from a much larger clone, this may be a read error. This chain uses TRBV5-1 with TRBJ2-5, with no clear D. Germline-derived CDR1 and CDR2 are SGHRS and YFSETQ. V lost 0 bases and J 4 bases, leaving 16 bases between the germline ends. The CDR3 consists of 16 residues. For the CDR3, the DNA is TGCGCCAGCAGCTTGGTAATGGTCGCAGCCCGAGAGACCCAGTACTTC. It is translated as CASSLVMVAARETQYF. The whole variable domain, filled in from reference TRBV5-1 and TRBJ2-5, reads KAGVTQTPRYLIKTRGQQVTLSCSPISGHRSVSWYQQTPGQGLQFLFEYFSETQRNKGNFPGRFSGRQFSNSRSEMNVSTLELGDSALYLCASSLVMVAARETQYFGPGTRLLVL.

This rearrangement joins TRBV5-1 to TRBJ1-4; D uncertain. This CDR3 is 15 amino acids long. The V end lost 4 bases, the J end lost 0 bases, and 10 bases lay between the germline ends. CDR1 and CDR2 (germline): SGHRS, YFSETQ. The CDR3 nucleotides are TGCGCCAGCAGCCCTACGATCGCAACTAATGAAAAACTGTTTTTT. Amino acid sequence: CASSPTIATNEKLFF.

Regarding this clonotype: A much larger clone lies one base from this, so it may be a read error. The chain uses TRBV7-8 and TRBJ2-1; 9 bases match TRBD1. The CDR3 consists of 16 residues. Germline CDR1 and CDR2: SGHVS and FQNEAQ. This chain's CDR3 is CASSLDRGRSQNERFF. CDR3 nucleotide sequence: TGTGCCAGCAGCTTAGACAGGGGGCGGTCGCAAAATGAGCGGTTCTTC.

This chain links TRBV2 with TRBJ2-7; the D is unclear. CDR1 SNHLY and CDR2 FYNNEI come from the germline V gene. The germline V and J ends were trimmed by 2 bases and 6 bases, with 17 bases remaining between them. The CDR3 runs to 15 residues. The CDR3 here is CASSEFTEYRGEQYF. CDR3 DNA: TGTGCCAGCAGTGAATTTACGGAGTACCGCGGCGAGCAGTACTTC.

For this clonotype: A much larger clone differs from this one at a single base, so this may be a read error. The chain recombines TRBV12-3 or TRBV12-4 with TRBJ2-1; D is undetermined. This CDR3 comprises 14 residues. Trimming shortened V by 7 bases and J by 4 bases, and 14 bases separated the two germline ends. The CDR3: CASTPRGPYNEQFF. The CDR3 DNA is TGTGCCAGCACCCCGAGAGGCCCGTACAATGAGCAGTTCTTC.

This clonotype was counted between two and nine times. Since a much larger clone is just one base distant, this may be a read error. V usage is TRBV20-1 and J usage is TRBJ1-6; 9 bases are shared with TRBD1. CDR1 is DFQATT, CDR2 SNEGSKA, per germline (reference sequence). This CDR3 spans 15 amino acids. This chain's CDR3 is CSARLGGQGNSPRHF. The CDR3 DNA sequence: TGCAGTGCTAGACTAGGGGGACAGGGTAATTCACCCCGCCACTTT.

The genes are TRBV14 and TRBJ1-2; D uncertain. CDR1 and CDR2 from the germline V gene are SGHDN and FVKESK. Trimming stripped 3 bases from V and 5 bases from J, with 10 bases between. CDR3 length: 13 residues. The CDR3 sequence: CASSQAGTYGYTF. CDR3 DNA: TGTGCCAGCAGCCAGGCAGGAACGTATGGCTACACCTTC. Variable domain in full (rest from reference TRBV14 and TRBJ1-2): EAGVTQFPSHSVIEKGQTVTLRCDPISGHDNLYWYRRVMGKEIKFLLHFVKESKQDESGMPNNRFLAERTGGTYSTLKVQPAELEDSGVYFCASSQAGTYGYTFGSGTRLTVV.

This clonotype was counted at least ten times. The chain combines TRBV25-1 with TRBJ2-7; the match to TRBD1 covers 9 bases. Germline-derived CDR1 and CDR2 are MGHDK and SYGVNS. V dropped 6 bases and J dropped 3; count of bases not matched to a gene: 3. The CDR3 runs 13 residues. The CDR3 DNA is TGTGCCAGCAGAGGACAGGGGATCTACGAGCAGTACTTC. Protein sequence: CASRGQGIYEQYF.

This clonotype has at least ten counts. The V call is TRBV7-2, the J call TRBJ2-7; 8 bases are shared with TRBD2. V lost 5 bases to trimming and J lost 3 bases; unmatched junction nucleotides: 9. Germline V gives CDR1 SGHTA, CDR2 FQGNSA. The CDR3 has 15 amino acids. CDR3 sequence reads: CASSQGLAPYYEQYF. DNA of the CDR3: TGTGCCAGCAGCCAAGGACTAGCCCCGTACTACGAGCAGTACTTC.

This clonotype was seen at least ten times. V gene TRBV12-3 or TRBV12-4 combines with J gene TRBJ2-7; D might be TRBD1 (7 bases). The V end lost 3 bases, the J end lost 6 bases, and 15 bases lay between the germline ends. CDR3 size: 14 residues. The CDR3 sequence is CASSFGEAGGEQYF. The CDR3, as DNA: TGTGCCAGCAGTTTTGGGGAGGCAGGGGGCGAGCAGTACTTC.